Following are 21 T cell receptor beta chains from one sample sequenced in a study of blood T cell repertoires in COVID-19. The data were produced by immunoSEQ multiplex PCR, yet TCRdb's version contains in-frame clones alone and is incomplete. Among hundreds of thousands of clones listed, roughly 90% were seen once. The sequenced sample was PBMCs or T cells enriched from blood (not recorded which). These receptors were obtained from a woman aged 45-65 years who had recovered from COVID-19.

V and J are TRBV24-1 and TRBJ2-7, with TRBD1 matching 7 bases. V lost 3 bases, J lost 1 base, and 8 bases stayed unmatched. The CDR3 covers 16 residues. CDR1 is KGHDR, CDR2 SFDVKD, per germline. This CDR3 reads CATSDGGTARSYEQYF. The CDR3, as DNA: TGTGCCACCAGTGATGGTGGGACAGCTCGGTCCTACGAGCAGTACTTC.

The chain employs TRBV7-2 and TRBJ1-1, with 7 bases lining up with TRBD1. The CDR3 runs 14 residues. The trim removed 5 bases at V and 7 bases at J, leaving 10 bases unmatched. Germline-derived CDR1 and CDR2 are SGHTA and FQGNSA. The CDR3 reads CASSPEGQRDEAFF. The DNA of the CDR3 is TGTGCCAGCAGCCCAGAGGGACAGAGGGATGAAGCTTTCTTT. The full variable domain, with the rest looked up from reference TRBV7-2 and TRBJ1-1, is GAGVSQSPSNKVTEKGKDVELRCDPISGHTALYWYRQSLGQGLEFLIYFQGNSAPDKSGLPSDRFSAERTGGSVSTLTIQRTQQEDSAVYLCASSPEGQRDEAFFGQGTRLTVV.

This clone was counted a few times. This sequence joins TRBV7-9 and TRBJ1-1, with D possibly matching TRBD1 (6 bases). The V end was cut by 8 bases, the J end by 8 bases, with 18 bases between. The CDR3 runs 13 residues. Germline-derived CDR1 and CDR2 are SEHNR and FQNEAQ (reference sequence). CDR3 DNA: TGTGCCAGCGGGGATCGACAGGCAGTGGAAGCTTTCTTT. Its protein is CASGDRQAVEAFF.

V usage is TRBV11-3 and J usage is TRBJ2-2, with a possible D match to TRBD1 (6 bases). Germline values: CDR1 SGHNT, CDR2 YENEEA. The CDR3 consists of 17 residues. The V end was cut by 4 bases, the J end by 2 bases, with 17 bases between. The CDR3 DNA follows: TGTGCCAGCAGCTCCCCATCTACAGGGACCAACACCGGGGAGCTGTTTTTT. It translates to CASSSPSTGTNTGELFF.

V and J are TRBV28 and TRBJ2-7; 7 nucleotides match TRBD2. V lost 9 bases and J lost 0; bases outside the gene matches: 11. The V gene's germline CDR1 is MDHEN and CDR2 SYDVKM. The CDR3 contains 15 residues. Here the CDR3 reads CASSRAGALSYEQYF. Here the CDR3 DNA reads TGTGCCAGTAGTAGGGCGGGAGCCCTCTCCTACGAGCAGTACTTC. The full variable domain, in which reference TRBV28 and TRBJ2-7 provide the parts outside the CDR3, is DVKVTQSSRYLVKRTGEKVFLECVQDMDHENMFWYRQDPGLGLRLIYFSYDVKMKEKGDIPEGYSVSREKKERFSLILESASTNQTSMYLCASSRAGALSYEQYFGPGTRLTVT.

This clone was seen only a few times. The gene calls are TRBV11-2 and TRBJ1-1; D gene ambiguous. The germline gives CDR1 SGHAT, CDR2 FQNNGV. The CDR3 length is 15 residues. V lost 2 bases to trimming and J lost 6 bases, with 16 bases between them. CDR3 DNA sequence: TGTGCCAGCAGCTTAAAGATCGGGATTTTGGCTGAAGCTTTCTTT. It codes for CASSLKIGILAEAFF.

This clone has a single count. The chain recombines TRBV19 with TRBJ2-5; TRBD2 agrees at 9 bases. The CDR3 is made up of 17 amino acids. V trimming: 4 bases; J trimming: 4 bases; junction bases outside the gene matches: 13. Germline values: CDR1 LNHDA, CDR2 SQIVND (reference sequence). The CDR3 loop is CASSTMHIAGVVETQYF. The CDR3 DNA sequence: TGTGCCAGTAGTACGATGCACATAGCGGGAGTTGTAGAGACCCAGTACTTC.

The V call is TRBV7-2, the J call TRBJ1-3, with 8 bases fitting TRBD1. The CDR3 runs 16 residues. The V segment lost 0 bases and the J segment 2 bases; nucleotides outside the gene matches: 3. Germline CDR1 reads SGHTA; CDR2 reads FQGNSA. CDR3 coding DNA: TGTGCCAGCAGCTTAGCTCGGACAGGGACTGGAAACACCATATATTTT. It specifies CASSLARTGTGNTIYF.

The chain links TRBV28 to TRBJ2-7; 8 bases map to TRBD2. V shed 6 bases, J shed 1 base, and the junction held 8 bases outside the gene matches. The CDR3 has 15 residues. Germline V gives CDR1 MDHEN, CDR2 SYDVKM. CDR3 nucleotides: TGTGCCAGCAGAGTTTTCGCGGGAGGTTCCTACGAGCAGTACTTC. Translating gives CASRVFAGGSYEQYF.

The chain employs TRBV10-3 and TRBJ1-1; D unresolved. CDR3 length: 13 amino acids. V shed 3 bases and J shed 1 base, with 6 bases lying between them. Germline values: CDR1 ENHRY, CDR2 SYGVKD. In DNA, the CDR3 is TGTGCCATCAGTGATCAGGAGAACACTGAAGCTTTCTTT. As protein: CAISDQENTEAFF.

This clone has just a few counts. The V call is TRBV7-9, the J call TRBJ1-1; D call uncertain. Germline-derived CDR1 and CDR2 are SEHNR and FQNEAQ (reference sequence). This CDR3 has 12 amino acids. With 5 bases removed from V and 4 bases from J, the gap between germline ends came to 8 bases. The CDR3 region has the DNA TGTGCCAGCAGCACGACAAGCACTGAAGCTTTCTTT. It translates to CASSTTSTEAFF.

The chain combines TRBV20-1 with TRBJ2-7, with 8 positions matching TRBD2. Trimming at V came to 6 bases and at J to 6 bases, leaving 4 bases not matched to a gene. CDR1 is DFQATT, CDR2 SNEGSKA, per germline (reference sequence). There are 11 residues in the CDR3. The CDR3 protein is CSATGLAEQYF. DNA of the CDR3: TGCAGTGCAACCGGACTAGCCGAGCAGTACTTC.

This chain uses TRBV2 with TRBJ1-5; 7 bases fit TRBD1. Per germline, CDR1 SNHLY and CDR2 FYNNEI. The CDR3 consists of 14 residues. V shed 6 bases and J 4 bases; nucleotides not matched to a gene: 6. The CDR3 DNA sequence: TGTGCCAGCAGCCCCGGGACAGCTAATCAGCCCCAGCATTTT. Translation: CASSPGTANQPQHF.

The chain is built from TRBV6-5 and TRBJ1-1, with 11 bases matching TRBD1. CDR1 and CDR2 (germline): MNHEY, SVGAGI. Trimming removed 1 base from V and 4 bases from J; junction bases left unmatched: 2. CDR3 length: 15 residues. Written as DNA, the CDR3 is TGTGCCAGCAGTTACTGGACAGGGGGCAGCACTGAAGCTTTCTTT. Translating it yields CASSYWTGGSTEAFF.

A single count supports this clone. This rearrangement joins TRBV5-1 to TRBJ2-7; a weak D match, TRBD1 (5 bases). V was pared by 5 bases and J by 5 bases, with 14 bases between. Germline CDR1 and CDR2: SGHRS and YFSETQ. This CDR3 is built from 13 residues. Written as DNA, the CDR3 is TGCGCCAGCAGGGACACGACCCCTAACGAGCAGTACTTC. It translates to CASRDTTPNEQYF.

This chain links TRBV7-6 with TRBJ1-5; 9 bases match TRBD1. This CDR3 is 14 amino acids long. Per the germline V gene, CDR1 is SGHVS and CDR2 is FNYEAQ. The V gene end was trimmed by 1 base and the J gene end by 5 bases; junction bases not matched to a gene: 0. The CDR3, as DNA: TGTGCCAGCAGCTTAGGGACAGGGGATCAGCCCCAGCATTTT. Translation: CASSLGTGDQPQHF.

The CDR3 sequence: CASSPMSTANTGELFF. The CDR3 DNA follows: TGTGCCAGCAGCCCGATGAGTACGGCGAACACCGGGGAGCTGTTTTTT. The chain combines TRBV7-2 with TRBJ2-2; D remains unclear. The CDR3 is made up of 16 amino acids. Trimming removed 5 bases from V and 0 bases from J, with 13 bases in between. Germline V lookup: CDR1 SGHTA, CDR2 FQGNSA.

The chain carries TRBV7-3 and TRBJ2-3, with 8 bases that match TRBD2. The CDR3 loop spans 18 amino acids. Germline lookup yields CDR1 SGHTA and CDR2 FQGTGA. V trimming: 4 bases; J trimming: 2 bases; junction bases outside the gene matches: 14. Written as DNA, the CDR3 is TGTGCCAGCAGCTCCACCCTAGGTAGCGGGACAAACACAGATACGCAGTATTTT. It translates to CASSSTLGSGTNTDTQYF.

The chain employs TRBV9 and TRBJ1-1; D is unclear. This CDR3 comprises 14 residues. Trimming stripped 0 bases from V and 3 bases from J, with 9 bases between. Germline lookup yields CDR1 SGDLS and CDR2 YYNGEE. The DNA for the CDR3 is TGTGCCAGCAGCGTAGCCCCCCTAGACACTGAAGCTTTCTTT. Protein sequence: CASSVAPLDTEAFF.

The chain uses TRBV30 and TRBJ1-1; tentatively, D is TRBD1 (5 bases). V gave up 0 bases and J gave up 7 bases, with 15 bases separating them. Germline V gives CDR1 GTSNPN, CDR2 SVGIG (reference sequence). This CDR3 contains 14 residues. The CDR3 DNA reads as TGTGCCTGGAGTGTACGAAAGGGGCGAGATGAAGCTTTCTTT. Protein product: CAWSVRKGRDEAFF.

This chain uses TRBV11-2 with TRBJ2-7; no clear D gene. The CDR3 extends over 14 amino acids. Trimming left V 2 bases short and J 2 bases short, with 10 bases between. Germline assignment: CDR1 SGHAT and CDR2 FQNNGV. The CDR3 DNA sequence: TGTGCCAGCAGCTTATCGCTAGAACCCTACGAGCAGTACTTC. Translating it yields CASSLSLEPYEQYF.